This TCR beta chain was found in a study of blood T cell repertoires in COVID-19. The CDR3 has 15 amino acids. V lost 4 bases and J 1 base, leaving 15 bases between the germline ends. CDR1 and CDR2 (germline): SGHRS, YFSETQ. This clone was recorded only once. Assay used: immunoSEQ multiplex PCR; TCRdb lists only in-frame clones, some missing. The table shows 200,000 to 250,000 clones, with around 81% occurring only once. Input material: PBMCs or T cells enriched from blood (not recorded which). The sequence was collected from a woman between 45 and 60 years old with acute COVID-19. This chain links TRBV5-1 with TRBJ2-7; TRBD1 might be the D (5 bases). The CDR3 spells CASSPWAGLSYEQYF. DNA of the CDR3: TGCGCCAGCAGCCCCTGGGCAGGGCTTTCCTACGAGCAGTACTTC.